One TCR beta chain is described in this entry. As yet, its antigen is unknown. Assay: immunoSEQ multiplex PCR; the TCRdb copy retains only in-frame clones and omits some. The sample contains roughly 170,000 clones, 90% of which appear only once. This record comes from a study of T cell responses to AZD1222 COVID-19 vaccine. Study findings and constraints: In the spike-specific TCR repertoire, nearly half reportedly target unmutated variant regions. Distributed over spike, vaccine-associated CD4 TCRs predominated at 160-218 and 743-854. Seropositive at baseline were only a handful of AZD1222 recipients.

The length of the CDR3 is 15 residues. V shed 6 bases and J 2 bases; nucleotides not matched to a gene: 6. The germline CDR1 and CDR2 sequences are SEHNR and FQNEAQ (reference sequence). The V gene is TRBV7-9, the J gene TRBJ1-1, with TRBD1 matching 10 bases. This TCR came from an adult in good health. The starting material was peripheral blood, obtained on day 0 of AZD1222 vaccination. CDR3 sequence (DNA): TGTGCCAGCAGGTTCTGGACAGGGGGAAACACTGAAGCTTTCTTT. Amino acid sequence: CASRFWTGGNTEAFF.